The rows below give T cell receptor beta chains drawn from one sample of a study of blood T cell repertoires in COVID-19. TCRdb's copy holds only in-frame clones and misses some; the assay was immunoSEQ multiplex PCR. The table records 300,000 or so clones, about four fifths of them present only once. What was sequenced was peripheral blood. These receptors all stem from a woman between 50 and 59 years old with acute or convalescent COVID-19. CDR3s include the opening cysteine and the closing phenylalanine or tryptophan. The D gene is left open where the match is weak. Expanded clones are given a class, and other clones once, few, many or no size at all.

V gene: TRBV3-1/TRBV3-2; clone size: few; CDR3 length: 14; J gene: TRBJ2-7; D gene: TRBD1; CDR3 DNA: TGTGCCAGCAGCCAAGATCTGACAGGGGGCGAGCAGTACTTC; CDR3 protein: CASSQDLTGGEQYF
V gene: TRBV7-3; clone size: once; CDR3 length: 13; J gene: TRBJ2-7; D gene: .; CDR3 DNA: TGTGCCAGCAGCCTCCTTCCAGGCTACGAGCAGTACTTC; CDR3 protein: CASSLLPGYEQYF
V gene: TRBV27; clone size: .; CDR3 length: 13; J gene: TRBJ1-5; D gene: .; CDR3 DNA: TGTGCCAGCAGACGGGGAGGCAATCAGCCCCAGCATTTT; CDR3 protein: CASRRGGNQPQHF
V gene: TRBV18; clone size: .; CDR3 length: 13; J gene: TRBJ1-1; D gene: .; CDR3 DNA: TGTGCCAGCTCATCACGAGGAGGCACTGAAGCTTTCTTT; CDR3 protein: CASSSRGGTEAFF
V gene: TRBV5-1; clone size: .; CDR3 length: 15; J gene: TRBJ2-1; D gene: .; CDR3 DNA: TGCGCCAGCAGCTTAGTGATTTCCGGGGGAAATGAGCAGTTCTTC; CDR3 protein: CASSLVISGGNEQFF
V gene: TRBV2; clone size: .; CDR3 length: 14; J gene: TRBJ2-3; D gene: .; CDR3 DNA: TGTGCCAGCACAAGCGGGCCGAGAACAGATACGCAGTATTTT; CDR3 protein: CASTSGPRTDTQYF
V gene: TRBV7-2; clone size: once; CDR3 length: 14; J gene: TRBJ2-3; D gene: TRBD1; CDR3 DNA: TGTGCCAGCAGCTTCGACAGGGCCACAGATACGCAGTATTTT; CDR3 protein: CASSFDRATDTQYF
V gene: TRBV11-2; clone size: .; CDR3 length: 15; J gene: TRBJ1-3; D gene: .; CDR3 DNA: TGTGCCAGCAGCCGGGGGACCTCCTCTGGAAACACCATATATTTT; CDR3 protein: CASSRGTSSGNTIYF
V gene: TRBV20-1; clone size: .; CDR3 length: 9; J gene: TRBJ2-1; D gene: .; CDR3 DNA: TGCAGTGCCCTGAATGAGCAGTTCTTC; CDR3 protein: CSALNEQFF
V gene: TRBV7-9; clone size: .; CDR3 length: 13; J gene: TRBJ1-2; D gene: .; CDR3 DNA: TGTGCCAGCAGCTTATTGACGGGATATGGCTACACCTTC; CDR3 protein: CASSLLTGYGYTF
V gene: TRBV2; clone size: .; CDR3 length: 14; J gene: TRBJ1-5; D gene: .; CDR3 DNA: TGTGCCAGCAGTGACGGGACAACCGGTCAGCCCCAGCATTTT; CDR3 protein: CASSDGTTGQPQHF
V gene: TRBV29-1; clone size: .; CDR3 length: 16; J gene: TRBJ1-2; D gene: TRBD1; CDR3 DNA: TGCAGCGTTCCTCAGCCCGGGACAGCGACCAACTATGGCTACACCTTC; CDR3 protein: CSVPQPGTATNYGYTF
V gene: TRBV18; clone size: .; CDR3 length: 14; J gene: TRBJ2-7; D gene: .; CDR3 DNA: TGTGCCAGCTCACCACAGGGGGAGAAAGACGAGCAGTACTTC; CDR3 protein: CASSPQGEKDEQYF
V gene: TRBV11-2; clone size: .; CDR3 length: 17; J gene: TRBJ2-6; D gene: .; CDR3 DNA: TGTGCCAGCAGCTTTCTCCTGGCGGCCTCTGGGGCCAACGTCCTGACTTTC; CDR3 protein: CASSFLLAASGANVLTF
V gene: TRBV30; clone size: .; CDR3 length: 15; J gene: TRBJ2-3; D gene: .; CDR3 DNA: TGTGCCTGGGACAAGACCGCCGACTTCACAGATACGCAGTATTTT; CDR3 protein: CAWDKTADFTDTQYF
V gene: TRBV5-1; clone size: .; CDR3 length: 12; J gene: TRBJ1-1; D gene: TRBD1; CDR3 DNA: TGCGCCAGCAGCTTGGAACAGGGGAAAACTTTCTTT; CDR3 protein: CASSLEQGKTFF
V gene: TRBV5-6; clone size: once; CDR3 length: 14; J gene: TRBJ1-1; D gene: .; CDR3 DNA: TGTGCCAGCAGCTTCGGGGATTTGAACACTGAAGCTTTCTTT; CDR3 protein: CASSFGDLNTEAFF
V gene: TRBV24-1; clone size: .; CDR3 length: 15; J gene: TRBJ2-6; D gene: .; CDR3 DNA: TGTGCCACCAGTGAGCCATCGACAGGGGCCAACGTCCTGACTTTC; CDR3 protein: CATSEPSTGANVLTF
V gene: TRBV6-5; clone size: .; CDR3 length: 13; J gene: TRBJ1-2; D gene: .; CDR3 DNA: TGTGCCAGCAGCCTGACAGAACCCTATGGCTACACCTTC; CDR3 protein: CASSLTEPYGYTF
V gene: TRBV5-1; clone size: .; CDR3 length: 14; J gene: TRBJ2-2; D gene: .; CDR3 DNA: TGCGCCAGCAGCTTGGGACACAACACCGGGGAGCTGTTTTTT; CDR3 protein: CASSLGHNTGELFF
V gene: TRBV2; clone size: few; CDR3 length: 17; J gene: TRBJ2-2; D gene: TRBD2; CDR3 DNA: TGTGCCAGCAGTGAAAACCCGGCGGGGGGCCCCACCGGGGAGCTGTTTTTT; CDR3 protein: CASSENPAGGPTGELFF
V gene: TRBV18; clone size: .; CDR3 length: 15; J gene: TRBJ2-1; D gene: .; CDR3 DNA: TGTGCCAGCTCACCTTTGGTTTCGGAGGGGCAAGAGCAGTTCTTC; CDR3 protein: CASSPLVSEGQEQFF
V gene: TRBV5-1; clone size: few; CDR3 length: 15; J gene: TRBJ1-1; D gene: .; CDR3 DNA: TGCGCCAGCAGCCCTGGGGGGGATGTGAACACTGAAGCTTTCTTT; CDR3 protein: CASSPGGDVNTEAFF
V gene: TRBV4-2; clone size: .; CDR3 length: 16; J gene: TRBJ1-2; D gene: .; CDR3 DNA: TGTGCCAGCAGCCAAGAAGGGGCAACAGGGTCCTATGGCTACACCTTC; CDR3 protein: CASSQEGATGSYGYTF
V gene: TRBV24-1; clone size: few; CDR3 length: 15; J gene: TRBJ1-3; D gene: .; CDR3 DNA: TGTGCCACCAGTGACTCACGGAGCTCTGGAAACACCATATATTTT; CDR3 protein: CATSDSRSSGNTIYF
V gene: TRBV4-3; clone size: .; CDR3 length: 13; J gene: TRBJ1-2; D gene: .; CDR3 DNA: TGCGCCAGCAGCCAAAAGGAGGGATGGGACTACACCTTC; CDR3 protein: CASSQKEGWDYTF
V gene: TRBV10-3; clone size: .; CDR3 length: 13; J gene: TRBJ2-5; D gene: .; CDR3 DNA: TGTGCCATCAGCGAGACAGGCACGCAGACCCAGTACTTC; CDR3 protein: CAISETGTQTQYF